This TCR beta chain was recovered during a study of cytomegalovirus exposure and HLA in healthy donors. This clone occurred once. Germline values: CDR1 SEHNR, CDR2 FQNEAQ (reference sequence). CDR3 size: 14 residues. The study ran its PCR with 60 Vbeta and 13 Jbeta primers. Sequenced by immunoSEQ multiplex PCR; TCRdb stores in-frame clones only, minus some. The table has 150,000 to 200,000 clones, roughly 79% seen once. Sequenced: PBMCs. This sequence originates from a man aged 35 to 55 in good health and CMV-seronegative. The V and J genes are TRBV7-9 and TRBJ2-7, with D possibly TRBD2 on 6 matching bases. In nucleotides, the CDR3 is TGTTCCAGCAGCTTAGCGGCCGAAGCCTGGGAGCAGTACGTC. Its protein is CSSSLAAEAWEQYV.